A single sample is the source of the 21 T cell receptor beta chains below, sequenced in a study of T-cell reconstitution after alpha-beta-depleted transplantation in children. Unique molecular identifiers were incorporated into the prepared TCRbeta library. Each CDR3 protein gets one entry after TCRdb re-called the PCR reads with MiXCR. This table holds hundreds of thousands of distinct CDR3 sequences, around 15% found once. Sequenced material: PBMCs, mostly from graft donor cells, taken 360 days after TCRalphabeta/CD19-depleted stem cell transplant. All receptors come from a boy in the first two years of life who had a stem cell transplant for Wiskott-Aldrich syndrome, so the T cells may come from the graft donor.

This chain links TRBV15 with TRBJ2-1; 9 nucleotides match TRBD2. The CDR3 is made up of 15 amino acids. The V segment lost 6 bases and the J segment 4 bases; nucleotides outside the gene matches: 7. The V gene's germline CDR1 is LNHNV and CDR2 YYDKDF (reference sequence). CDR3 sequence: CATRESLAGYNEQFF. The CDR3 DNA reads TGTGCCACCAGAGAGAGCCTAGCGGGGTACAATGAGCAGTTCTTC.

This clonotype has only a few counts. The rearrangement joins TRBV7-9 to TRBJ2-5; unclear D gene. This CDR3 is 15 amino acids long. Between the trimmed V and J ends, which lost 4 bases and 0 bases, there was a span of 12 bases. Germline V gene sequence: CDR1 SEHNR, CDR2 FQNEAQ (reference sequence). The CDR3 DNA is TGTGCCAGCAGCTCCCCCTCAAGGAACCAAGAGACCCAGTACTTC. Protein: CASSSPSRNQETQYF.

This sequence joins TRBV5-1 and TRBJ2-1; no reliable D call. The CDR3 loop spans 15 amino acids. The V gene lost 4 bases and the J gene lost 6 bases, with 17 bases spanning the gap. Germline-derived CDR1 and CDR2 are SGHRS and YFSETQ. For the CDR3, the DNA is TGCGCCAGCAGCCCCTTTAACCCTTTACCCAATGAGCAGTTCTTC. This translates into CASSPFNPLPNEQFF.

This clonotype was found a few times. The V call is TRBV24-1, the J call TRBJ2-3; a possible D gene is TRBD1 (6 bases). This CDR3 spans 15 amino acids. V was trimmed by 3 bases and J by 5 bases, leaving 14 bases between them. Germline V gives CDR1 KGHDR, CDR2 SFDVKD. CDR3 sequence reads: CATSDKQGRGDTQYF. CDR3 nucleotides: TGTGCCACCAGTGATAAACAGGGACGGGGAGATACGCAGTATTTT.

The CDR3 sequence is CSASYTGLADNEQFF. The CDR3 DNA reads TGCAGTGCTAGTTATACGGGACTAGCGGACAATGAGCAGTTCTTC. The V call is TRBV20-1, the J call TRBJ2-1; 11 nucleotides match TRBD2. The CDR3 contains 15 residues. CDR1 is DFQATT and CDR2 is SNEGSKA in the germline V gene (reference sequence). V was pared by 3 bases and J by 5 bases, with 6 bases of the junction left unmatched.

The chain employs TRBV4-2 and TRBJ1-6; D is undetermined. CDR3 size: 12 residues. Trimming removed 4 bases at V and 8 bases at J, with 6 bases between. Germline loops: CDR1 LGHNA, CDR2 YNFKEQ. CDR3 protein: CASSLSHSPLHF. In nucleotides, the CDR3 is TGTGCCAGCAGCCTATCCCATTCACCCCTCCACTTT.

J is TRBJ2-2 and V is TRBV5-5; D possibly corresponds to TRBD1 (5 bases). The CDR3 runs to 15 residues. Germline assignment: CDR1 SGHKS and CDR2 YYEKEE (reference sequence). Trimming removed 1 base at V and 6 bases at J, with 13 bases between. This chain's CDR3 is CASSLLWGQAGELFF. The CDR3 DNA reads TGTGCCAGCAGCTTGCTCTGGGGCCAGGCCGGGGAGCTGTTTTTT.

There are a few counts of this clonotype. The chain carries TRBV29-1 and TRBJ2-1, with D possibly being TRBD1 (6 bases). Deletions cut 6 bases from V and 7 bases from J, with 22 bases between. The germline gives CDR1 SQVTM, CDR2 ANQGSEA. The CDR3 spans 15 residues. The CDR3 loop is CSVEDGQGLLNEQFF. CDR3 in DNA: TGCAGCGTGGAGGATGGGCAGGGGCTTTTGAATGAGCAGTTCTTC.

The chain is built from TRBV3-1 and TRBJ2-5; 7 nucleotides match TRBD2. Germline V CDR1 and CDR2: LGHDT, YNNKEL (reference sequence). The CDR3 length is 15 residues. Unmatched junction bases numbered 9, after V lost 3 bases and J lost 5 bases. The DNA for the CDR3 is TGTGCCAGCAGCCATAGATTCAGCGGGGAGGAGACCCAGTACTTC. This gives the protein CASSHRFSGEETQYF.

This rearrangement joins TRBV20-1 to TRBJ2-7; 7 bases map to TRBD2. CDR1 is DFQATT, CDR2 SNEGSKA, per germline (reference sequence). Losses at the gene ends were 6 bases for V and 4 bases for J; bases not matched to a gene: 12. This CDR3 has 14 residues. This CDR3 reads CSAREGRAPYEQYF. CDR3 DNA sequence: TGCAGTGCCCGTGAAGGGAGGGCCCCGTACGAGCAGTACTTC.

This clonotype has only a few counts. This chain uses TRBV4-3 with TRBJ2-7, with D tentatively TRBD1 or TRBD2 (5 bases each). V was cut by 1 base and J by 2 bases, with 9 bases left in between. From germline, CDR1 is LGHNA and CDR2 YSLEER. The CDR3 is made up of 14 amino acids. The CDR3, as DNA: TGCGCCAGCAGCCAAGTTAGGGGAGCCTACGAGCAGTACTTC. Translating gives CASSQVRGAYEQYF.

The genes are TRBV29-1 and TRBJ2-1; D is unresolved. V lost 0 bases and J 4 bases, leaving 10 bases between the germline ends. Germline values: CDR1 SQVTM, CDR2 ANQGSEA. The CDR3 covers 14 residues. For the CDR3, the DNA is TGCAGCGTTGAAGATGGAAAGGGATACAATGAGCAGTTCTTC. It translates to CSVEDGKGYNEQFF.

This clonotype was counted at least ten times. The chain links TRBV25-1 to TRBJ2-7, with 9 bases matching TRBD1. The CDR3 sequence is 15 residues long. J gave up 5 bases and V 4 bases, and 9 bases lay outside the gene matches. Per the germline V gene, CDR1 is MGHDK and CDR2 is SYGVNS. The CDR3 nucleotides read TGTGCCAGCAGTGCCCTGGACAGGGGAGTTAACGAGCAGTACTTC. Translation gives CASSALDRGVNEQYF.

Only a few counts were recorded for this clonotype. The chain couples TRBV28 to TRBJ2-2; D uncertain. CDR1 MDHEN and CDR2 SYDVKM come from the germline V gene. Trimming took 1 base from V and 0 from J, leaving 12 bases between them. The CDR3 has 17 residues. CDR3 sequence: CASSLSSTLANTGELFF. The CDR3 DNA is TGTGCCAGCAGTTTATCTTCGACACTTGCGAACACCGGGGAGCTGTTTTTT.

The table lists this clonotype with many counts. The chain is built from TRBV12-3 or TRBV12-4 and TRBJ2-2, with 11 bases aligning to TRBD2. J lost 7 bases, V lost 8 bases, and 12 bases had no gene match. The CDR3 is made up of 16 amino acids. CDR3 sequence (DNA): TGTGCCAGCGGTAGCGGGAGGGCCTGGGAAGTCGGGGAGCTGTTTTTT. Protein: CASGSGRAWEVGELFF.

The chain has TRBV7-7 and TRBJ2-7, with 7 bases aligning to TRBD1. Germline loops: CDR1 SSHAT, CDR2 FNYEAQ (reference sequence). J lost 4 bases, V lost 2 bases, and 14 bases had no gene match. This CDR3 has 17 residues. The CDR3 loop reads CASSLRPDRAPPYEQYF. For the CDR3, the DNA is TGTGCCAGCAGCTTAAGGCCTGACAGGGCCCCACCATACGAGCAGTACTTC.

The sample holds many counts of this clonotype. The CDR3 sequence: CASSALPGQADNEQFF. CDR3 nucleotides: TGTGCCAGCAGTGCCCTACCGGGACAGGCCGACAATGAGCAGTTCTTC. The rearrangement joins TRBV27 to TRBJ2-1; 8 nucleotides align to TRBD1. Germline V gives CDR1 MNHEY, CDR2 SMNVEV (reference sequence). After removal of 5 bases from V and 5 bases from J, the junction contained 11 bases not matched to a gene. This CDR3 region has 16 residues.

The chain's CDR3 is CASSQYVTAYEQYF. CDR3 coding DNA: TGTGCCAGCAGCCAATACGTGACAGCCTACGAGCAGTACTTC. The rearrangement uses TRBV3-1 and TRBJ2-7, with a tentative D call TRBD1 (5 bases). Germline lookup yields CDR1 LGHDT and CDR2 YNNKEL (reference sequence). This CDR3 is built from 14 residues. V lost 2 bases to trimming and J lost 2 bases, with 10 bases between them.

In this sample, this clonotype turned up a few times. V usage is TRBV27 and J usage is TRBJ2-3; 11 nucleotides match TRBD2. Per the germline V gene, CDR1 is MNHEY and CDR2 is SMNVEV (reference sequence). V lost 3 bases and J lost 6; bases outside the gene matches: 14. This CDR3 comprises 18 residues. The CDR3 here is CASSFALPLAGDLDTQYF. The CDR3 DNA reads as TGTGCCAGCAGTTTCGCCCTTCCACTAGCGGGGGATTTGGATACGCAGTATTTT.

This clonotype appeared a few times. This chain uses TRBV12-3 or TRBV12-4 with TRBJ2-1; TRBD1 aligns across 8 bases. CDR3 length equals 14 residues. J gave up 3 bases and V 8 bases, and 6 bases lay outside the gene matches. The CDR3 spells CASFGQGNYNEQFF. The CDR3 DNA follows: TGTGCCAGCTTCGGACAGGGTAACTACAATGAGCAGTTCTTC.

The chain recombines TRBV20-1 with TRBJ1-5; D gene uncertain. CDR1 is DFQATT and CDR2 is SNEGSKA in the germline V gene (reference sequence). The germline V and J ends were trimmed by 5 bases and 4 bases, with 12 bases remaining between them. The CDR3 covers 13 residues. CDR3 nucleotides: TGCAGTGCTTCCGCGGGCTTTAATCAGCCCCAGCATTTT. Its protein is CSASAGFNQPQHF.